The 11 T cell receptor beta chains given below trace back to one sample, sequenced in a study of CD8+CD57+ T cells in acquired aplastic anemia (dated by TCRdb to the late 2010s). TCRdb names Illumina HiSeq 2000 as the instrument used. Genomic DNA was used as template for profiling of TCR beta VDJ combinations and CDR3 sequences. TCRdb's own reprocessing of the public reads used fastp at Q25 and MiXCR and kept productive beta chains. Each entry is one CDR3 protein sequence, shown with its most common DNA and genes. The sample table contains roughly 200,000 distinct CDR3 sequences; only one count was recorded for approximately 57% of them. About 29% of the sample lies in the top ten. Input material: sorted CD4+, CD8+, or CD8+CD57+ T cells (not recorded which) from PBMCs. The receptors shown here come from a human donor in good health.

Ten or more counts support this clonotype. The chain joins TRBV6-2 or TRBV6-3 to TRBJ2-7, with 10 bases lining up with TRBD2. CDR1 is MNHEY, CDR2 SVGEGT, per germline. The CDR3 sequence is 13 residues long. The J segment lost 1 base and the V segment lost 11 bases, leaving 5 bases of the junction unmatched. CDR3 bases: TGTGCCCTCAGCGGGGGGGATTCCTACGAGCAGTACTTC. Amino acids: CALSGGDSYEQYF.

The chain is built from TRBV2 and TRBJ2-5; 10 bases are a match to TRBD2. Unmatched junction bases numbered 9, after V lost 7 bases and J lost 4 bases. Germline CDR1 SNHLY, CDR2 FYNNEI. The CDR3 runs to 15 residues. The DNA of the CDR3 is TGTGCCAGCACTAAAAGCGGGGGGGAAGGAGAGACCCAGTACTTC. Amino acid sequence: CASTKSGGEGETQYF.

The V call is TRBV25-1, the J call TRBJ1-6; 7 positions agree with TRBD1. The CDR3 is 13 amino acids. Germline lookup yields CDR1 MGHDK and CDR2 SYGVNS. After removal of 7 bases from V and 6 bases from J, the junction contained 3 bases not matched to a gene. The CDR3 nucleotides read TGTGCCAGCAATCGGGACAGTAATTCACCCCTCCACTTT. It codes for CASNRDSNSPLHF.

In regard to this clonotype: Possible read error: a much larger clone is one base away. The genes are TRBV3-1 and TRBJ1-2; D gene ambiguous. In germline, CDR1 is LGHDT, CDR2 YNNKEL (reference sequence). The CDR3 length is 13 residues. V lost 3 bases and J lost 4, with 9 bases in between. The DNA for the CDR3 is TGTGCCAGCAGCCAGGCTGGGTTCTATGGCTACACCTTC. Its translation: CASSQAGFYGYTF.

CDR3 sequence: CASSLGNSNTEAFF. DNA for the CDR3: TGTGCCAGCAGCTTAGGAAATTCGAACACTGAAGCTTTCTTT. This rearrangement joins TRBV7-2 to TRBJ1-1; D call uncertain. Germline V gives CDR1 SGHTA, CDR2 FQGNSA. The length of the CDR3 is 14 residues. V lost 1 base and J lost 1, with 7 bases in between.

The V gene is TRBV19, the J gene TRBJ1-5; D perhaps matches TRBD1 (5 bases). The germline gives CDR1 LNHDA, CDR2 SQIVND (reference sequence). V lost 3 bases to trimming and J lost 6 bases, with 15 bases between them. CDR3 length: 15 amino acids. CDR3 region: CASSIFSLGVQPQHF. The CDR3, as DNA: TGTGCCAGTAGTATCTTTTCTCTGGGGGTTCAGCCCCAGCATTTT.

This sequence joins TRBV10-2 and TRBJ2-7, with 10 bases aligning to TRBD2. Germline V gene sequence: CDR1 WSHSY, CDR2 SAAADI. V gave up 2 bases and J gave up 7 bases; unmatched junction bases: 5. The CDR3 contains 14 residues. CDR3 loop: CASSELAGDPEQYF. CDR3 coding DNA: TGCGCCAGCAGTGAGCTAGCGGGGGATCCAGAGCAGTACTTC.

In the case of this clonotype: The CDR3 end shows no conserved phenylalanine or tryptophan, and so a read error is likely. The DNA is omitted, as the CDR3 cannot be located on it reliably, and the CDR3 follows TCRdb's listing. CDR3 region: CASSQEWPGNLSAFEQYC. The chain links TRBV4-3 to TRBJ2-7; the table's D call, TRBD1, has no DNA check behind it. Germline CDR1 LGHNA, CDR2 YSLEER. The CDR3 length equals 18 residues, ends included.

The rearrangement uses TRBV2 and TRBJ1-4; D uncertain. The V gene lost 4 bases and the J gene lost 0 bases, with 6 bases spanning the gap. The CDR3 length is 14 residues. Germline V gene sequence: CDR1 SNHLY, CDR2 FYNNEI. The CDR3 region has the DNA TGTGCCAGCAGTGGGGTAACAACTAATGAAAAACTGTTTTTT. As protein: CASSGVTTNEKLFF.

The sample holds many counts of this clonotype. The chain links TRBV29-1 to TRBJ2-7; 9 bases line up with TRBD2. This CDR3 has 15 residues. Trimming took 6 bases from V and 0 from J; bases not matched to a gene: 9. Per germline, CDR1 SQVTM and CDR2 ANQGSEA. The DNA for the CDR3 is TGCAGCGTCCCAATAGCGGGAGCTAGCTCCTACGAGCAGTACTTC. It translates to CSVPIAGASSYEQYF.

The chain joins TRBV24-1 to TRBJ1-2, with TRBD1 matching over 9 bases. Unmatched junction bases numbered 8, after V lost 3 bases and J lost 4 bases. CDR3 size: 16 residues. Germline V gene lookup returns CDR1 KGHDR and CDR2 SFDVKD. The CDR3 coding sequence is TGTGCCACCAGTGATCACAGGGGGCGCGAGTCCTATGGCTACACCTTC. This sequence encodes CATSDHRGRESYGYTF.